Each of the 28 T cell receptor beta chains below was sequenced from the same sample in a study of identical twins. TCRdb re-called the 5' RACE reads through MiXCR, storing one row per CDR3 protein. Among hundreds of thousands of distinct CDR3 sequences listed, around a sixth were seen once. This sample was shared with a second study, whose subject was T cells expressing NK-cell markers.

Sequenced material: PBMCs. All receptors come from a woman younger than 30 in good health.

This clonotype was counted only a few times. The V call is TRBV20-1, the J call TRBJ2-1; 11 nucleotides align to TRBD2. CDR1 DFQATT and CDR2 SNEGSKA come from the germline V gene (reference sequence). V lost 4 bases, J lost 1 base, and 6 bases stayed unmatched. This CDR3 region has 16 residues. The CDR3 protein is CSAIDRLAGSYNEQFF. CDR3 DNA sequence: TGCAGTGCTATCGATCGACTAGCGGGGTCCTACAATGAGCAGTTCTTC.

This clonotype was recorded many times. V usage is TRBV29-1 and J usage is TRBJ1-2; unclear D gene. The germline V and J ends were trimmed by 6 bases and 0 bases, with 17 bases remaining between them. Germline V gene sequence: CDR1 SQVTM, CDR2 ANQGSEA. The CDR3 is 15 residues long. CDR3: CSVRGAGSSNYGYTF. Here the CDR3 DNA reads TGCAGCGTCAGAGGCGCCGGGTCCTCTAACTATGGCTACACCTTC.

This clonotype has only a few counts. V usage is TRBV7-6 and J usage is TRBJ1-3, with D possibly being TRBD1 (6 bases). Trimming took off 6 bases at V and 9 bases at J, with 9 bases between the two ends. The V gene's germline CDR1 is SGHVS and CDR2 FNYEAQ. The CDR3 consists of 11 residues. The CDR3 nucleotides are TGTGCCAGCAGTCCGGGGGCCACCATATATTTT. Translating it yields CASSPGATIYF.

This clonotype came up a few times. V and J are TRBV25-1 and TRBJ2-7, with 11 nucleotides matching TRBD1. This CDR3 contains 15 residues. The germline gives CDR1 MGHDK, CDR2 SYGVNS. V lost 8 bases to trimming and J lost 6 bases; unmatched junction nucleotides: 12. The CDR3 sequence: CASAPTGTGGSEQYF. The CDR3 coding sequence is TGTGCCAGCGCCCCGACCGGGACAGGGGGAAGCGAGCAGTACTTC.

The rearrangement uses TRBV10-3 and TRBJ2-1; 9 positions match TRBD1. Losses at the gene ends were 10 bases for V and 9 bases for J; bases not matched to a gene: 16. The CDR3 length is 15 residues. Germline assignment: CDR1 ENHRY and CDR2 SYGVKD. The CDR3 region is CATGSGTGKIGEQFF. The CDR3 region has the DNA TGTGCCACCGGCTCCGGGACAGGGAAGATAGGTGAGCAGTTCTTC.

The chain couples TRBV12-3 or TRBV12-4 to TRBJ1-1; 7 positions match TRBD1. Unmatched junction bases numbered 18, after V lost 6 bases and J lost 5 bases. The CDR3 contains 17 residues. The CDR3, as DNA: TGTGCCAGCAGCCGGATGACAGGGACGGAAACGGGGACTGAAGCTTTCTTT. Translation: CASSRMTGTETGTEAFF.

This clonotype has more than one count but fewer than ten. The chain joins TRBV4-2 to TRBJ2-5; TRBD2 agrees at 13 bases. Germline loops: CDR1 LGHNA, CDR2 YNFKEQ. The CDR3 has 17 amino acids. V lost 2 bases to trimming and J lost 3 bases; unmatched junction nucleotides: 6. The CDR3 sequence: CASSQPSGTSGEETQYF. The CDR3 bases are TGTGCCAGCAGCCAACCGTCCGGGACTAGCGGGGAAGAGACCCAGTACTTC.

This clonotype was observed a few times. The gene calls are TRBV5-1 and TRBJ2-7; maybe TRBD1 (6 bases). This CDR3 is 15 amino acids long. Germline CDR1 reads SGHRS; CDR2 reads YFSETQ. The ends were cut back, 4 bases at V and 0 bases at J, with 14 bases in the middle. CDR3 region: CASSTQTGSSYEQYF. The DNA for the CDR3 is TGCGCCAGCAGCACCCAGACAGGCAGCTCCTACGAGCAGTACTTC.

J is TRBJ1-2 and V is TRBV5-1; D is ambiguous. Germline V gives CDR1 SGHRS, CDR2 YFSETQ. This CDR3 comprises 11 residues. V was clipped by 4 bases and J by 2 bases, with 3 bases between them. The CDR3 DNA sequence: TGCGCCAGCAGCGAAAACTATGGCTACACCTTC. Translated, it gives CASSENYGYTF.

V gene TRBV4-3 combines with J gene TRBJ2-5, with 11 bases lining up with TRBD2. V gave up 1 base and J gave up 5 bases; unmatched junction bases: 3. This CDR3 region has 15 residues. Germline CDR1 and CDR2: LGHNA and YSLEER. DNA for the CDR3: TGCGCCAGCAGCCAAGTAGCGGGAGGGGGGGAGACCCAGTACTTC. Protein sequence: CASSQVAGGGETQYF.

In this sample, this clonotype turned up a few times. The V and J genes are TRBV12-3 or TRBV12-4 and TRBJ2-3; perhaps TRBD2 as D (5 bases). V was clipped by 3 bases and J by 3 bases, with 13 bases between them. This CDR3 contains 15 residues. The CDR3, as DNA: TGTGCCAGCAGTTTGAGGGCCTCGGGGACAGATACGCAGTATTTT. Residues: CASSLRASGTDTQYF.

The V gene is TRBV7-2, the J gene TRBJ2-1; TRBD2 matches at 9 bases. Germline CDR1 reads SGHTA; CDR2 reads FQGNSA. With V trimmed by 3 bases and J by 9 bases, 12 bases remained unmatched. The CDR3 consists of 16 residues. Here the CDR3 reads CASSFPRGGGAFEQFF. CDR3 nucleotides: TGTGCCAGCAGCTTTCCTAGGGGCGGGGGGGCGTTTGAGCAGTTCTTC.

The chain carries TRBV7-2 and TRBJ1-2; maybe TRBD1 (5 bases). Germline lookup yields CDR1 SGHTA and CDR2 FQGNSA. This CDR3 spans 13 amino acids. V lost 1 base and J 6 bases, leaving 9 bases between the germline ends. The CDR3 DNA is TGTGCCAGCAGCTTAGTGATACAGGATGGCTACACCTTC. Protein product: CASSLVIQDGYTF.

The J gene is TRBJ2-7, the V gene TRBV5-1; D remains unclear. The CDR3 loop spans 13 amino acids. CDR1 and CDR2 from the germline V gene are SGHRS and YFSETQ. V was trimmed by 0 bases and J by 4 bases, leaving 8 bases between them. The CDR3 DNA follows: TGCGCCAGCAGCTTGGAGGGCCAGTACGAGCAGTACTTC. This gives the protein CASSLEGQYEQYF.

This clonotype was observed once. This rearrangement joins TRBV27 to TRBJ1-4; TRBD1 might be the D (5 bases). The V and J ends lost 5 bases and 11 bases respectively, with 15 bases between them. CDR1 and CDR2 from the germline V gene are MNHEY and SMNVEV (reference sequence). There are 13 residues in the CDR3. CDR3 loop: CASSDSTWGKLFF. CDR3 nucleotide sequence: TGTGCCAGCAGTGACAGCACCTGGGGGAAACTGTTTTTT.

This clonotype was counted ten times or more. CDR3 loop: CASSLNPLGGGELFF. DNA for the CDR3: TGTGCCAGCAGCTTAAACCCCTTAGGAGGCGGGGAGCTGTTTTTT. The chain uses TRBV7-2 and TRBJ2-2; maybe TRBD2 (5 bases). The germline V gene encodes CDR1 SGHTA and CDR2 FQGNSA. This CDR3 is built from 15 residues. Trimming removed 2 bases at V and 7 bases at J, with 14 bases between.

This clonotype was counted a few times. This chain links TRBV20-1 with TRBJ2-7; TRBD2 aligns across 10 bases. CDR1 DFQATT and CDR2 SNEGSKA come from the germline V gene (reference sequence). The CDR3 covers 13 residues. V lost 4 bases, J lost 4 bases, and 4 bases stayed unmatched. The chain's CDR3 is CSATTSGEYEQYF. In DNA form, the CDR3 reads TGCAGTGCTACCACTAGCGGGGAGTACGAGCAGTACTTC.

The CDR3 nucleotides are TGTGCCACCAGCCACAGGGATTACACTGAAGCTTTCTTT. Translating it yields CATSHRDYTEAFF. The rearrangement uses TRBV15 and TRBJ1-1; weak D call: TRBD1 (6 bases). The CDR3 has 13 amino acids. Germline V CDR1 and CDR2: LNHNV, YYDKDF (reference sequence). The V end lost 5 bases, the J end lost 3 bases, and 10 bases lay between the germline ends.

This sequence joins TRBV12-3 or TRBV12-4 and TRBJ2-1; D gene unclear. Trimming removed 5 bases at V and 0 bases at J, with 14 bases between. This CDR3 comprises 16 residues. The CDR3 sequence: CASSPPLQSSYNEQFF. The CDR3 coding sequence is TGTGCCAGCAGTCCTCCTCTACAAAGCTCCTACAATGAGCAGTTCTTC.

This clonotype was seen a handful of times. The CDR3 loop reads CSAGTSGYEQYF. The DNA for the CDR3 is TGCAGCGCGGGGACTAGCGGCTACGAGCAGTACTTC. The V and J genes are TRBV29-1 and TRBJ2-7, with 11 bases identical to TRBD2. Germline-derived CDR1 and CDR2 are SQVTM and ANQGSEA. CDR3 length: 12 residues. Losses at the gene ends were 7 bases for V and 3 bases for J; bases not matched to a gene: 2.

This chain joins TRBV4-3 and TRBJ2-1, with D uncertain. Trimming took off 5 bases at V and 4 bases at J, with 12 bases between the two ends. The CDR3 totals 14 residues. Germline lookup yields CDR1 LGHNA and CDR2 YSLEER. In DNA form, the CDR3 reads TGCGCCAGCAGCTACGTTGGGCGATACAATGAGCAGTTCTTC. Translation: CASSYVGRYNEQFF.

J is TRBJ2-3 and V is TRBV20-1; D is unresolved. Between the trimmed V and J ends, which lost 3 bases and 2 bases, there was a span of 18 bases. CDR1 and CDR2 from the germline V gene are DFQATT and SNEGSKA (reference sequence). The CDR3 length is 16 residues. This CDR3 reads CSASPPTLTLTDTQYF. The CDR3 nucleotides read TGCAGTGCTAGCCCCCCTACCCTAACCCTCACAGATACGCAGTATTTT.

The sample holds a few counts of this clonotype. This CDR3 is CSARDTMLVNTDTQYF. CDR3 bases: TGCAGTGCTAGAGATACTATGCTAGTAAACACAGATACGCAGTATTTT. The rearrangement links TRBV20-1 to TRBJ2-3; D is unresolved. Germline-derived CDR1 and CDR2 are DFQATT and SNEGSKA (reference sequence). Trimming stripped 0 bases from V and 2 bases from J, with 15 bases between. This CDR3 is 16 amino acids long.

V usage is TRBV18 and J usage is TRBJ2-1; D not certain. Germline V CDR1 and CDR2: KGHSH, LQKENI. The CDR3 has 11 amino acids. The V gene lost 4 bases and the J gene lost 8 bases, with 6 bases spanning the gap. CDR3 residues: CASSLQDEQFF. CDR3 nucleotide sequence: TGTGCCAGCTCACTGCAGGATGAGCAGTTCTTC.

This clonotype was observed a few times. V and J are TRBV9 and TRBJ2-7; 9 bases match TRBD2. Germline CDR1 reads SGDLS; CDR2 reads YYNGEE. V shed 2 bases, J shed 5 bases, and the junction held 8 bases outside the gene matches. The CDR3 has 15 residues. CDR3 nucleotide sequence: TGTGCCAGCAGCGTGAGAGGACTAGCGATTGACGAGCAGTACTTC. Translated, it gives CASSVRGLAIDEQYF.

The chain has TRBV11-2 and TRBJ2-7; the D gene is possibly TRBD1 (6 bases). Trimming took 2 bases from V and 3 from J, leaving 14 bases between them. The CDR3 covers 15 residues. The germline V gene has CDR1 SGHAT and CDR2 FQNNGV. Written as DNA, the CDR3 is TGTGCCAGCAGCTTATCGACGGGACAAATCTACGAGCAGTACTTC. Its translation is CASSLSTGQIYEQYF.

This clonotype turned up a few times. The chain couples TRBV30 to TRBJ2-1; D uncertain. Germline V gene sequence: CDR1 GTSNPN, CDR2 SVGIG (reference sequence). V was pared by 0 bases and J by 7 bases, with 7 bases between. The CDR3 is 12 amino acids. CDR3 protein: CAWSVAENEQFF. DNA of the CDR3: TGTGCCTGGAGTGTCGCCGAAAATGAGCAGTTCTTC.

The J gene is TRBJ2-5, the V gene TRBV2; the match to TRBD2 covers 11 bases. Germline CDR1 is SNHLY and CDR2 is FYNNEI. V shed 10 bases, J shed 4 bases, and the junction held 8 bases outside the gene matches. The CDR3 has 14 residues. The CDR3 region has the DNA TGTGCCACCGCGGGGCTAGCGGGGGGAGAGACCCAGTACTTC. Its protein product is CATAGLAGGETQYF.